One and the same sample provided the 27 T cell receptor beta chains below, sequenced in a study of blood T cell repertoires in COVID-19. TCRdb's copy holds only in-frame clones and misses some; the assay was immunoSEQ multiplex PCR. Of 120,000 or so clones listed, around 86% are singletons. Sequencing was performed on peripheral blood. These receptors were taken from a man older than 75 with active or convalescent COVID-19.

The V call is TRBV27, the J call TRBJ2-2; TRBD1 matches 8 bases. The CDR3 runs to 18 residues. After removal of 0 bases from V and 1 base from J, the junction contained 7 bases not matched to a gene. From germline, CDR1 is MNHEY and CDR2 SMNVEV (reference sequence). CDR3 residues: CASSLSGYGTGNTGELFF. The CDR3 nucleotides read TGTGCCAGCAGTTTATCGGGTTATGGGACAGGGAACACCGGGGAGCTGTTTTTT.

As concerns this clone: The sample contains more than one DNA sequence encoding this CDR3. The CDR3 is CASSQDSGNYGYTF. CDR3 DNA: TGTGCCAGCAGCCAAGATTCGGGTAACTATGGCTACACCTTC. The rearrangement joins TRBV3-1 (or the pseudogene TRBV3-2) to TRBJ1-2; D is unclear. From germline, CDR1 is LGHDT and CDR2 YNNKEL (reference sequence). The CDR3 sequence is 14 residues long. Trimming removed 0 bases from V and 1 base from J, with 6 bases in between.

The rearrangement links TRBV16 to TRBJ1-5; TRBD1 agrees at 10 bases. This CDR3 comprises 17 residues. V shed 0 bases and J 2 bases; nucleotides not matched to a gene: 4. Germline assignment: CDR1 KGHSY and CDR2 FQNENV. The CDR3, as DNA: TGTGCCAGCAGCCAATCTGGGGACAGGGGAGGCAATCAGCCCCAGCATTTT. It codes for CASSQSGDRGGNQPQHF.

This clone showed up many times. The V gene is TRBV7-3, the J gene TRBJ2-1; no firm D call. Trimming took off 1 base at V and 5 bases at J, with 15 bases between the two ends. The CDR3 is 16 residues long. Germline CDR1 SGHTA, CDR2 FQGTGA. CDR3 loop: CASSLSGPQTNNEQFF. CDR3 nucleotides: TGTGCCAGCAGCTTAAGTGGGCCACAGACCAACAATGAGCAGTTCTTC.

The gene calls are TRBV30 and TRBJ1-1; 8 nucleotides line up with TRBD1. This CDR3 has 13 amino acids. The germline V gene encodes CDR1 GTSNPN and CDR2 SVGIG (reference sequence). V lost 6 bases to trimming and J lost 1 base; unmatched junction nucleotides: 4. CDR3 sequence reads: CACRGRGNTEAFF. The CDR3 nucleotides read TGTGCCTGCAGGGGGCGCGGGAACACTGAAGCTTTCTTT.

This clone was found once. The chain carries TRBV19 and TRBJ1-4; 9 bases line up with TRBD1. This CDR3 region has 15 residues. Germline assignment: CDR1 LNHDA and CDR2 SQIVND (reference sequence). The V and J ends lost 6 bases and 7 bases, in that order; junction bases with no gene match: 9. The CDR3 spells CASRYQQGAGEKLFF. In DNA, the CDR3 is TGTGCCAGTAGGTACCAACAGGGGGCAGGTGAAAAACTGTTTTTT. The complete variable domain, with remaining parts taken from reference TRBV19 and TRBJ1-4, reads DGGITQSPKYLFRKEGQNVTLSCEQNLNHDAMYWYRQDPGQGLRLIYYSQIVNDFQKGDIAEGYSVSREKKESFPLTVTSAQKNPTAFYLCASRYQQGAGEKLFFGSGTQLSVL.

V gene TRBV6-5 combines with J gene TRBJ1-1; 7 nucleotides match TRBD1. The ends lost 6 bases at V and 7 bases at J; junction bases unmatched: 11. The CDR3 sequence is 14 residues long. The germline V gene has CDR1 MNHEY and CDR2 SVGAGI. The CDR3 nucleotides read TGTGCCAGCAGCAGACAGGGCGCAGGGGGTGAAGCTTTCTTT. Protein: CASSRQGAGGEAFF.

The rearrangement links TRBV6-2 or TRBV6-3 to TRBJ1-1, with 7 positions matching TRBD1. This CDR3 is built from 16 residues. CDR1 is MNHEY, CDR2 SVGEGT, per germline. V lost 4 bases, J lost 2 bases, and 10 bases stayed unmatched. Here the CDR3 reads CASSFDRAWGNTEAFF. The CDR3 DNA reads as TGTGCCAGCAGTTTTGACAGGGCGTGGGGTAACACTGAAGCTTTCTTT.

J is TRBJ2-3 and V is TRBV4-3; D is undetermined. The V end was cut by 0 bases, the J end by 0 bases, with 10 bases between. The CDR3 contains 16 residues. Germline CDR1 is LGHNA and CDR2 is YSLEER. DNA of the CDR3: TGCGCCAGCAGCCAAGACGGTTTTACTAGCACAGATACGCAGTATTTT. Protein product: CASSQDGFTSTDTQYF.

This clone was found once. A junction boundary mismatches the germline segment, possibly from a read error. This chain uses TRBV5-1 with TRBJ1-5; D is perhaps TRBD1 (5 bases). The germline gives CDR1 SGHRS, CDR2 YFSETQ. The length of the CDR3 is 15 residues. The CDR3 loop is CASSLAGESNQPQHF. The CDR3 DNA reads as TGCGCCAGCAGTTTGGCGGGGGAGAGCAATCAGCCCCAGCATTTT.

The table lists this clone with a few counts. The chain joins TRBV19 to TRBJ1-2; no reliable D call. Germline values: CDR1 LNHDA, CDR2 SQIVND (reference sequence). With 5 bases removed from V and 4 bases from J, the gap between germline ends came to 14 bases. The CDR3 runs 14 residues. This CDR3 is CASSERSGSYGYTF. The DNA of the CDR3 is TGTGCCAGTAGTGAAAGGTCCGGGAGCTATGGCTACACCTTC. Combining the CDR3 with reference TRBV19 and TRBJ1-2 gives the whole variable domain DGGITQSPKYLFRKEGQNVTLSCEQNLNHDAMYWYRQDPGQGLRLIYYSQIVNDFQKGDIAEGYSVSREKKESFPLTVTSAQKNPTAFYLCASSERSGSYGYTFGSGTRLTVV.

Note on this clone: This sample also contains other DNA sequences that code for the same CDR3. This sequence joins TRBV12-3 or TRBV12-4 and TRBJ1-1, with D hard to call. The CDR3 runs 13 residues. Trimming left V 6 bases short and J 1 base short, with 9 bases between. As DNA, the CDR3 is TGTGCCAGCAGCCTATTGAGGAACACTGAAGCTTTCTTT. Protein product: CASSLLRNTEAFF.

The chain carries TRBV7-8 and TRBJ1-6; perhaps TRBD1 as D (5 bases). This CDR3 is built from 14 residues. V was pared by 5 bases and J by 8 bases, with 13 bases between. The germline CDR1 and CDR2 sequences are SGHVS and FQNEAQ. CDR3 coding DNA: TGTGCCAGCAGCCAGACAAGGGGTTATTCACCCCTCCACTTT. Its protein product is CASSQTRGYSPLHF.

This chain uses TRBV30 with TRBJ1-5, with TRBD1 matching 9 bases. This CDR3 has 14 amino acids. CDR1 is GTSNPN and CDR2 is SVGIG in the germline V gene (reference sequence). Trimming cost V 2 bases and J 6 bases; bases outside gene matches: 5. The CDR3 sequence: CAWSSTGGGQPQHF. DNA of the CDR3: TGTGCCTGGAGTTCGACAGGGGGTGGTCAGCCCCAGCATTTT.

J is TRBJ1-2 and V is TRBV5-8; TRBD1 matches at 10 bases. CDR3 length equals 15 residues. The V gene's germline CDR1 is SGHTS and CDR2 YDEGEE. Trimming cost V 1 base and J 2 bases; bases outside gene matches: 2. CDR3 nucleotides: TGTGCCAGCAGCTTGAGGGGACAGGGGAACTATGGCTACACCTTC. As protein: CASSLRGQGNYGYTF.

The V gene is TRBV5-4, the J gene TRBJ2-7; tentative D call: TRBD1 (6 bases). Trimming removed 4 bases from V and 3 bases from J, with 11 bases in between. CDR1 is SGHNT, CDR2 YYREEE, per germline (reference sequence). The CDR3 covers 13 residues. CDR3 amino acids: CASSRQVSYEQYF. CDR3 DNA sequence: TGTGCCAGCAGCCGACAGGTGAGCTACGAGCAGTACTTC.

The V gene is TRBV12-3 or TRBV12-4, the J gene TRBJ1-2, with a weak D call TRBD1 (6 bases). Trimming removed 6 bases at V and 8 bases at J, with 16 bases between. This CDR3 contains 13 residues. The CDR3 bases are TGTGCCAGCAGCACCGTACAGGGTTGGGGCTACACCTTC. This sequence encodes CASSTVQGWGYTF.

The chain has TRBV7-6 and TRBJ2-2, with a weak D call TRBD1 (6 bases). V lost 0 bases and J 0 bases, leaving 11 bases between the germline ends. Germline CDR1 reads SGHVS; CDR2 reads FNYEAQ. The CDR3 covers 17 residues. CDR3 residues: CASSLAQGLANTGELFF. Written as DNA, the CDR3 is TGTGCCAGCAGCTTAGCACAGGGCCTCGCGAACACCGGGGAGCTGTTTTTT.

The J gene is TRBJ2-5, the V gene TRBV29-1; no definite D call. CDR1 and CDR2 from the germline V gene are SQVTM and ANQGSEA. V was shortened by 5 bases and J by 7 bases, with 14 bases between the two germline ends. This CDR3 has 12 residues. The CDR3: CSVKFSSGTQYF. DNA of the CDR3: TGCAGCGTTAAATTTTCTTCAGGGACCCAGTACTTC.

The chain links TRBV28 to TRBJ2-7; 7 positions match TRBD2. The V and J ends lost 5 bases and 4 bases, in that order; junction bases with no gene match: 14. The CDR3 is made up of 16 amino acids. The germline V gene encodes CDR1 MDHEN and CDR2 SYDVKM. The CDR3 nucleotides are TGTGCCAGCAGTCCGCATTCCTCGCGGGAGCCATACGAGCAGTACTTC. Translated, it gives CASSPHSSREPYEQYF.

This clone was seen just once. The chain links TRBV6-6 to TRBJ2-5, with D perhaps TRBD1 (6 bases). The CDR3 extends over 14 amino acids. Germline V gives CDR1 MNHNY, CDR2 SVGAGI (reference sequence). V was pared by 2 bases and J by 4 bases, with 11 bases between. Here the CDR3 reads CASSYPSGVETQYF. The DNA of the CDR3 is TGTGCCAGCAGTTACCCTTCAGGGGTAGAGACCCAGTACTTC.

This chain links TRBV7-2 with TRBJ2-3; 8 positions agree with TRBD2. The CDR3 is 14 amino acids. Germline V gives CDR1 SGHTA, CDR2 FQGNSA. Losses at the gene ends were 1 base for V and 5 bases for J; bases not matched to a gene: 2. The CDR3 sequence: CASSLGLARDTQYF. In DNA, the CDR3 is TGTGCCAGCAGCTTAGGACTAGCGAGAGATACGCAGTATTTT.

The rearrangement uses TRBV24-1 and TRBJ2-6; no firm D call. Trimming left V 3 bases short and J 1 base short, with 9 bases between. The CDR3 has 16 amino acids. CDR1 and CDR2 (germline): KGHDR, SFDVKD. The CDR3 bases are TGTGCCACCAGTGATACTGGCAGGTCTGGGGCCAACGTCCTGACTTTC. Its translation is CATSDTGRSGANVLTF.

The rearrangement joins TRBV10-3 to TRBJ2-3, with D unresolved. The germline V gene encodes CDR1 ENHRY and CDR2 SYGVKD. This CDR3 is 13 amino acids long. Trimming took 0 bases from V and 2 from J, leaving 3 bases between them. The CDR3 loop reads CAISESATDTQYF. Written as DNA, the CDR3 is TGTGCCATCAGTGAGTCAGCCACAGATACGCAGTATTTT.

The chain employs TRBV24-1 and TRBJ1-2; no clear D. From germline, CDR1 is KGHDR and CDR2 SFDVKD. This CDR3 spans 15 amino acids. The V end lost 7 bases, the J end lost 6 bases, and 20 bases lay between the germline ends. CDR3 in amino acids: CATSPGWGSGNGYTF. As DNA, the CDR3 is TGTGCCACCAGCCCGGGGTGGGGATCCGGGAATGGCTACACCTTC.

This clone was recorded once. The genes are TRBV12-5 and TRBJ1-1, with a possible D match to TRBD1 (5 bases). Per germline, CDR1 LGHNT and CDR2 FRNRAP. This CDR3 is 16 amino acids long. Trimming pared 0 bases from V and 5 bases from J, leaving 16 bases between. CDR3 protein: CASGLVYGGMGTEAFF. Here the CDR3 DNA reads TGTGCTAGTGGTTTGGTATATGGGGGGATGGGTACTGAAGCTTTCTTT. Full variable domain (missing parts from reference TRBV12-5 and TRBJ1-1): DARVTQTPRHKVTEMGQEVTMRCQPILGHNTVFWYRQTMMQGLELLAYFRNRAPLDDSGMPKDRFSAEMPDATLATLKIQPSEPRDSAVYFCASGLVYGGMGTEAFFGQGTRLTVV.

The chain uses TRBV27 and TRBJ2-3; 12 nucleotides agree with TRBD2. The CDR3 consists of 19 residues. CDR1 is MNHEY and CDR2 is SMNVEV in the germline V gene (reference sequence). Trimming took 4 bases from V and 2 from J; bases not matched to a gene: 13. This chain's CDR3 is CASSSPRTSGDQATDTQYF. The CDR3 DNA reads as TGTGCCAGCAGTTCGCCGCGGACTAGCGGGGATCAGGCCACAGATACGCAGTATTTT.